What follows describes a single T cell receptor (beta chain). Its target is unknown. This CDR3 spans 14 amino acids. Germline CDR1 is SGHTA and CDR2 is FQGTGA. Trimming took 4 bases from V and 4 from J, leaving 14 bases between them. TCRB transcripts that were expressed got sequenced, as all of the isolated RNA had been reverse transcribed. The study sequenced naive, central memory and regulatory T cell samples to an average of around 3.4 million reads. Sequencing was performed with immunoSEQ multiplex PCR; in TCRdb, only in-frame clones are kept and a portion is missing. In the table there are under 850,000 clones, 10% to 15% of which are singletons. The data stem from a study of beta chain features in type 1 diabetes. Study results and caveats: VDJ junctions from type 1 diabetes patients carried fewer insertions and larger deletions. Significant though moderate, a shortening of TCRB CDR3s appeared in all four CD4+ subsets of Type 1 diabetes patients. Resolution of whether HLA type affects TCRB rearrangement was not achieved here.

CD45RO/CCR7/CD25/CD127/CD95/CD27 separated CD4+ naive, central memory, regulatory and stem cell-like memory cells by sorting. This sequence originates from a man between 18 and 35 years old with type 1 diabetes. The sample comprised naive CD4+ T cells from blood. The V call is TRBV7-3, the J call TRBJ2-7, with D perhaps TRBD1 or TRBD2 (5 bases each). In DNA, the CDR3 is TGTGCCAGCAGCTCCTGGGACGGTCCTTACGAGCAGTACTTC. Its protein is CASSSWDGPYEQYF.